This T cell receptor (beta chain) derives from a study of type 1 regulatory T cells. Overall study: This in vitro CD4 product, T-allo10, is enriched for Tr1 cells and alloantigen-specific.

TCRdb itself ran the reads through MiXCR, one entry per CDR3 protein. The sample has about 97,000 distinct CDR3 sequences, 25% to 40% seen once. With 0 bases removed from V and 7 bases from J, the gap between germline ends came to 10 bases. CDR1 and CDR2 from the germline V gene are SGDLS and YYNGEE. The CDR3 has 14 residues. This clonotype was counted a single time. This TCR was recovered from a human donor in good health. Sample: CD4+ T cells, either the whole sample or a sorted fraction (not recorded which). This chain links TRBV9 with TRBJ2-2, with D unclear. Written as DNA, the CDR3 is TGTGCCAGCAGCGTAGACCCCAAAGGCGGGGAGCTGTTTTTT. Encoded protein: CASSVDPKGGELFF.